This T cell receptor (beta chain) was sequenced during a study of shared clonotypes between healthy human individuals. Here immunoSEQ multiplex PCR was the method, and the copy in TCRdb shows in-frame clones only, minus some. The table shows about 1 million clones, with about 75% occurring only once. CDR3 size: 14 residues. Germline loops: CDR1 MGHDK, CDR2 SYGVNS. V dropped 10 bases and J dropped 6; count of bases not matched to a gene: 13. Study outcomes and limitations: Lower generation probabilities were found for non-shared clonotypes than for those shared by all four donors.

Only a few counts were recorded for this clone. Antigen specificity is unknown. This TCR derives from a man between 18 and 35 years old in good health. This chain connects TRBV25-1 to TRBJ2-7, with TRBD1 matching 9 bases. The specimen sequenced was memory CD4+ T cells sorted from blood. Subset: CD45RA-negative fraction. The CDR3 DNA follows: TGTGCCACCTCCGAGGACAGGGGAGTGGGCGAGCAGTACTTC. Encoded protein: CATSEDRGVGEQYF.